The clone carrying this TCR beta chain occurred a few times. The antigen is unknown. Trimming left V 5 bases short and J 4 bases short, with 17 bases between. The CDR3 runs to 15 residues. Germline V gene sequence: CDR1 MDHEN, CDR2 SYDVKM. This sample is part of a study of CD8+ T cells in alopecia areata. Study-level information: Treatment of the treated patients consisted of oral tofacitinib, 5 to 10 mg twice daily. Disease severity was quantified as SALT score of affected scalp area.

As for treatment: oral pan-JAK inhibitor, 5-10 mg twice daily. Those with alopecia areata gave lesional scalp punch biopsies and peripheral blood. The study's findings and limits: Many expanded lesional clones persisted during tofacitinib (in both scalp and blood).

Sequencing relied on a cDNA template that was reverse transcribed from extracted RNA. Clones were read by immunoSEQ multiplex PCR, and TCRdb kept only the in-frame ones, dropping some. The repertoire holds under 150,000 clones, with around 54% as singletons. This receptor was obtained from a human donor with alopecia areata. The sample consisted of CD4+ T cells sorted from blood, taken at week 24, from a patient treated with tofacitinib. This chain connects TRBV28 to TRBJ1-1; maybe TRBD1 (6 bases). The CDR3 nucleotides read TGTGCCAGCAGTCCCGCCCTAGGGGGGACCACTGAAGCTTTCTTT. Encoded protein: CASSPALGGTTEAFF.